These T cell receptor beta chains were read from a single sample in a study of T cells in Graves' hyperthyroidism and ophthalmopathy. TCRdb reprocessed the multiplex PCR reads with MiXCR, giving one entry per CDR3 protein. The table lists almost 600,000 distinct CDR3 sequences, roughly 14% of them singletons, with 5.8% in the top ten. The sequenced sample was blood. The source is a woman aged 25 to 45 with Graves' hyperthyroidism that later progressed to Graves' ophthalmopathy. The CDR3 runs from the conserved cysteine through the conserved F or W. D genes are given only for firm matches. Only part of the rows carry a size: once, few, many, or a class if the clone is expanded.

TRBV2,TRBJ1-6,NA,NA,CASRSTARNSPLHF,TGTGCCAGCAGAAGTACGGCGAGGAATTCACCCCTCCACTTT
TRBV27,TRBJ2-7,NA,NA,CASSMAGREQYF,TGTGCCAGCAGTATGGCGGGGCGGGAGCAGTACTTC
TRBV7-2,TRBJ2-5,TRBD2,many,CASSPGGAVETQYF,TGTGCCAGCAGCCCCGGGGGGGCAGTGGAGACCCAGTACTTC
TRBV20-1,TRBJ2-3,TRBD1,many,CSAGGRTTDTQYF,TGCAGTGCAGGGGGCCGTACCACAGATACGCAGTATTTT
TRBV30,TRBJ1-2,NA,many,CAWSVGFGVMDGYTF,TGTGCCTGGAGTGTTGGGTTCGGGGTAATGGATGGCTACACCTTC
TRBV11-3,TRBJ2-7,NA,few,CASSADGSSYEQYF,TGTGCCAGCAGCGCCGACGGCAGCTCCTACGAGCAGTACTTC
TRBV7-6,TRBJ2-5,NA,many,CASSSSQGQTQYF,TGTGCCAGCAGCTCCTCCCAGGGGCAGACCCAGTACTTC
TRBV20-1,TRBJ2-7,NA,NA,CSASTLFSYEQYF,TGCAGTGCTAGCACTCTATTTTCCTACGAGCAGTACTTC
TRBV3-2,TRBJ1-1,NA,few,CASSQAPPEASNTEAFF,TGTGCCAGCAGCCAAGCCCCCCCCGAAGCGTCGAACACTGAAGCTTTCTTT
TRBV24-1,TRBJ1-1,NA,many,CATKGVGNTEAFF,TGTGCCACCAAGGGGGTCGGGAACACTGAAGCTTTCTTT
TRBV5-1,TRBJ2-2,NA,many,CASSPNPGPEAGELFF,TGCGCCAGCAGCCCGAATCCCGGGCCGGAAGCCGGGGAGCTGTTTTTT
TRBV27,TRBJ1-6,NA,few,CASSLSIPAYQNSPLHF,TGTGCCAGCAGTTTATCAATCCCAGCATATCAAAATTCACCCCTCCACTTT
TRBV6-1,TRBJ2-1,TRBD1,many,CASSPILTGTNEQFF,TGTGCCAGCAGCCCGATATTGACAGGGACGAATGAGCAGTTCTTC
TRBV7-9,TRBJ1-6,NA,NA,CASSPPPAAYNSPLHF,TGTGCCAGCAGCCCACCTCCCGCAGCCTATAATTCACCCCTCCACTTT
TRBV20-1,TRBJ2-5,NA,many,CSARSHYPYQSETQYF,TGCAGTGCTCGGTCCCACTATCCGTATCAAAGCGAGACCCAGTACTTC
TRBV30,TRBJ2-5,NA,many,CAWRLQGIQETQYF,TGTGCCTGGAGGCTACAGGGTATACAAGAGACCCAGTACTTC
TRBV6-2/TRBV6-3,TRBJ2-7,NA,NA,CASQRVSSFHEQYF,TGTGCCAGCCAAAGGGTCTCCTCCTTCCACGAGCAGTACTTC
TRBV6-5,TRBJ1-2,TRBD1,NA,CASSYSGQRHGYTF,TGTGCCAGCAGTTACTCGGGACAGCGCCATGGCTACACCTTC
TRBV7-2,TRBJ2-7,NA,many,CASSFDASYEQYF,TGTGCCAGCAGCTTCGACGCATCCTACGAGCAGTACTTC
TRBV27,TRBJ2-2,TRBD1,many,CASSPRRQGGIGELFF,TGTGCCAGCAGTCCCCGAAGACAGGGGGGAATCGGGGAGCTGTTTTTT
TRBV25-1,TRBJ1-1,TRBD1,many,CASTGTASRNTEAFF,TGTGCCAGCACTGGGACAGCATCGCGGAACACTGAAGCTTTCTTT
TRBV7-3,TRBJ2-2,TRBD1,many,CASSLDRGYTGELFF,TGTGCCAGCAGCTTAGACAGGGGATACACCGGGGAGCTGTTTTTT
TRBV19,TRBJ2-1,TRBD2,many,CASSRLAGGYNEQFF,TGTGCCAGTAGTCGACTAGCGGGAGGGTACAATGAGCAGTTCTTC
TRBV19,TRBJ2-2,NA,NA,CASSPPKKVNTGELFF,TGTGCCAGTAGTCCCCCCAAGAAGGTAAACACCGGGGAGCTGTTTTTT
TRBV3-1,TRBJ2-3,NA,few,CASSQDAAGRRNTQYF,TGTGCCAGCAGCCAAGACGCCGCCGGGAGAAGGAATACGCAGTATTTT
TRBV2,TRBJ2-5,NA,many,CASSERELQETQYF,TGTGCCAGCAGTGAAAGGGAGTTACAAGAGACCCAGTACTTC
TRBV20-1,TRBJ1-5,NA,NA,CSASGQGHQPQHF,TGCAGTGCTAGTGGGCAGGGTCATCAGCCCCAGCATTTT
TRBV11-3,TRBJ2-1,NA,few,CASSLEESSEQFF,TGTGCCAGCAGCTTAGAAGAGTCATCTGAGCAGTTCTTC
TRBV20-1,TRBJ2-5,NA,many,CSAQKGGRGETQYF,TGCAGTGCTCAGAAAGGGGGGCGGGGAGAGACCCAGTACTTC
TRBV12-3/TRBV12-4,TRBJ2-7,NA,many,CASSFPTATYSYEQYF,TGTGCCAGCAGTTTCCCGACAGCAACTTACTCCTACGAGCAGTACTTC
TRBV4-1,TRBJ2-1,NA,NA,CASSQAKGLPPYNEQFF,TGCGCCAGCAGCCAAGCTAAAGGACTACCGCCTTACAATGAGCAGTTCTTC
TRBV5-6,TRBJ2-3,TRBD1,NA,CAGSPGTGEYRTQYF,TGTGCCGGCAGTCCTGGGACAGGGGAATATCGAACGCAGTATTTT
TRBV6-2/TRBV6-3,TRBJ1-4,NA,many,CASSSRRANLNNEKLFF,TGTGCCAGCAGTAGTCGCCGGGCCAACCTTAATAATGAAAAACTGTTTTTT
TRBV6-2/TRBV6-3,TRBJ2-7,NA,many,CASNNWGVTYEQYF,TGTGCCAGCAACAACTGGGGAGTAACCTACGAGCAGTACTTC
TRBV10-3,TRBJ2-6,TRBD2,many,CAISQLPTSGYSGANVLTF,TGTGCCATCAGCCAACTCCCGACTAGCGGGTACTCTGGGGCCAACGTCCTGACTTTC
TRBV7-2,TRBJ1-5,NA,many,CASSLQRNSNQPQHF,TGTGCCAGCAGCTTACAACGCAATAGCAATCAGCCCCAGCATTTT
TRBV3-1,TRBJ2-5,TRBD2,many,CASSQDEASGKETQYF,TGTGCCAGCAGCCAAGACGAAGCTAGCGGGAAAGAGACCCAGTACTTC
TRBV7-6,TRBJ1-3,NA,NA,CASYQGGGNTIYF,TGTGCCAGCTACCAGGGTGGTGGAAACACCATATATTTT
TRBV30,TRBJ2-7,TRBD2,NA,CAWRPVAGSYEQYF,TGTGCCTGGAGGCCGGTAGCGGGAAGCTACGAGCAGTACTTC
TRBV2,TRBJ2-3,NA,many,CASSDTPGATDTQYF,TGTGCCAGCAGTGATACCCCCGGCGCTACAGATACGCAGTATTTT
TRBV19,TRBJ2-7,TRBD2,NA,CASSMGTSGSQYF,TGTGCCAGTAGTATGGGGACTAGCGGCTCGCAGTACTTC
TRBV7-2,TRBJ1-1,NA,many,CASSSTGGLGGTEAFF,TGTGCCAGCAGCTCAACGGGGGGCCTAGGAGGCACTGAAGCTTTCTTT
TRBV5-1,TRBJ2-1,NA,few,CASSPQTSYEQFF,TGCGCCAGCAGCCCGCAGACTAGTTATGAGCAGTTCTTC
TRBV5-1,TRBJ2-4,NA,many,CASSLSKPNIQYF,TGCGCCAGCAGCTTATCTAAACCAAACATTCAGTACTTC
TRBV2,TRBJ2-6,TRBD1,many,CASILSGTAGANVLTF,TGTGCCAGCATTCTATCCGGGACAGCTGGGGCCAACGTCCTGACTTTC
TRBV7-2,TRBJ2-3,NA,many,CASSPTLEGDTQYF,TGTGCCAGCAGTCCTACCCTAGAAGGAGATACGCAGTATTTT
TRBV28,TRBJ1-3,TRBD1,NA,CASTRGDGNTIYF,TGTGCCAGCACCAGGGGGGATGGAAACACCATATATTTT
TRBV30,TRBJ2-3,TRBD2,many,CALGTSGGRDTQYF,TGTGCCCTGGGGACTAGCGGGGGGAGGGATACGCAGTATTTT
TRBV24-1,TRBJ1-2,NA,many,CATSDSSGQGSYGYTF,TGTGCCACCAGTGATTCTTCAGGGCAGGGGAGCTATGGCTACACCTTC
TRBV2,TRBJ1-6,NA,many,CASSVNIGGVPLHF,TGTGCCAGCAGTGTAAACATCGGTGGCGTACCCCTCCACTTT
TRBV24-1,TRBJ2-5,NA,many,CATSDFLGQQETQYF,TGTGCCACCAGTGATTTCTTAGGACAACAAGAGACCCAGTACTTC